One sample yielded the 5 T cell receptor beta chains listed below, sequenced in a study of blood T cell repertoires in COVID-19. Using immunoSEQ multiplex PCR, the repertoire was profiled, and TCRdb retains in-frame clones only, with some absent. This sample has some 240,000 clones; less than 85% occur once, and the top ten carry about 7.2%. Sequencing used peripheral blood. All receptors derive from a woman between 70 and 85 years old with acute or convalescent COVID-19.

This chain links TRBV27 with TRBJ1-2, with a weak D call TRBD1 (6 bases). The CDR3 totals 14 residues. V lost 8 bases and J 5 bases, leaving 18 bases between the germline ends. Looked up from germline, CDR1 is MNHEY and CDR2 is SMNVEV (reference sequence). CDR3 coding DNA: TGTGCCAGCGCCAGGATAGGACAGCTATATGGCTACACCTTC. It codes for CASARIGQLYGYTF.

CDR3 sequence: CSAGGLLGYTF. The CDR3 region has the DNA TGCAGTGCTGGGGGCCTACTTGGCTACACCTTC. The chain employs TRBV20-1 and TRBJ1-2, with D maybe TRBD1 (6 bases). This CDR3 is built from 11 residues. V dropped 5 bases and J dropped 7 bases, with 11 bases sitting between them. Germline CDR1 reads DFQATT; CDR2 reads SNEGSKA (reference sequence).

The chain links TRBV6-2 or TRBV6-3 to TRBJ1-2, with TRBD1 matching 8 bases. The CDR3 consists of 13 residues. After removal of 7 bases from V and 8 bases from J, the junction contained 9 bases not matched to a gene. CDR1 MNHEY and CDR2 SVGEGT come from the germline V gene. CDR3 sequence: CASTPTGANGYTF. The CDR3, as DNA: TGTGCCAGCACCCCGACAGGGGCGAACGGCTACACCTTC.

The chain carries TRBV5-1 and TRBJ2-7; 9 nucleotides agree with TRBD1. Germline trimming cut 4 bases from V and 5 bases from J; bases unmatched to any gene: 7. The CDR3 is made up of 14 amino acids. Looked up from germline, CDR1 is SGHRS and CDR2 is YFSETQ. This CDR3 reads CASSPGQGRNEQYF. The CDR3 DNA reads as TGCGCCAGCAGCCCCGGACAGGGGAGAAACGAGCAGTACTTC.

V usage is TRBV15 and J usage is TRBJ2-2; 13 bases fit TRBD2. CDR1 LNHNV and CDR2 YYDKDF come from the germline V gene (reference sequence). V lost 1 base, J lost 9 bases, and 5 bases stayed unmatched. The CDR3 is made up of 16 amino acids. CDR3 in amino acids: CATSRVLAGGPRELFF. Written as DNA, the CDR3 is TGTGCCACCAGCAGAGTACTAGCGGGGGGGCCCAGGGAGCTGTTTTTT.